This TCR beta chain was sequenced for a study of CD8+ T cells in alopecia areata. Study overall: Each of the treated patients was given oral tofacitinib, 5 to 10 mg twice daily, for moderate-to-severe alopecia areata.

V trimming: 1 base; J trimming: 4 bases; junction bases outside the gene matches: 4. Looked up from germline, CDR1 is SGHTA and CDR2 is FQGNSA. This CDR3 comprises 15 residues. As the sequencing template, cDNA was produced by extracting RNA and reverse transcribing it. Clones were read by immunoSEQ multiplex PCR, and TCRdb kept only the in-frame ones, dropping some. The sample holds over 120,000 clones, around 50% seen once. Punch biopsies of lesional scalp, plus peripheral blood, were taken from alopecia areata patients. Cell sorting was applied to PBMCs, and CD4+ and CD8+ T cells were collected. The J gene is TRBJ2-5, the V gene TRBV7-2, with 9 nucleotides matching TRBD1. The sample consisted of CD4+ T cells sorted from blood, taken at week 0. This clonotype originated in a human donor with alopecia areata. CDR3 bases: TGTGCCAGCAGCTTAGGGGACAGGGTACCAGAGACCCAGTACTTC. Residues: CASSLGDRVPETQYF. Filled out from reference TRBV7-2 and TRBJ2-5, the complete variable domain reads GAGVSQSPSNKVTEKGKDVELRCDPISGHTALYWYRQSLGQGLEFLIYFQGNSAPDKSGLPSDRFSAERTGGSVSTLTIQRTQQEDSAVYLCASSLGDRVPETQYFGPGTRLLVL.